The text below deals with one T cell receptor (beta chain). Its antigen remains unidentified. These data originate in a study of a mutant IDH1 vaccine in newly diagnosed glioma. V was trimmed by 0 bases and J by 6 bases, leaving 11 bases between them. Germline V CDR1 and CDR2: MNHEY, SVGAGI. CDR3 size: 14 residues. Time point reported: week 47, end of study. The content of each vaccine dose was 300 ug of mutant IDH1 20-mer peptide, and topical imiquimod accompanied it. Donors had new WHO grade 3 or 4 IDH1-mutant, ATRX-lost astrocytomas. Sequencing used immunoSEQ multiplex PCR; TCRdb keeps in-frame clones, though not all of them. The table has roughly 34,000 clones, roughly 90% seen once.

The sample in question was PBMCs, obtained from a glioma patient whose treatment included an IDH1 peptide vaccine. The receptor was isolated from a middle-aged woman with glioma. J is TRBJ1-1 and V is TRBV6-5; unclear D gene. CDR3 DNA: TGTGCCAGCAGTTACTCGAGAAGGAGATCTGAAGCTTTCTTT. Translated, it gives CASSYSRRRSEAFF.